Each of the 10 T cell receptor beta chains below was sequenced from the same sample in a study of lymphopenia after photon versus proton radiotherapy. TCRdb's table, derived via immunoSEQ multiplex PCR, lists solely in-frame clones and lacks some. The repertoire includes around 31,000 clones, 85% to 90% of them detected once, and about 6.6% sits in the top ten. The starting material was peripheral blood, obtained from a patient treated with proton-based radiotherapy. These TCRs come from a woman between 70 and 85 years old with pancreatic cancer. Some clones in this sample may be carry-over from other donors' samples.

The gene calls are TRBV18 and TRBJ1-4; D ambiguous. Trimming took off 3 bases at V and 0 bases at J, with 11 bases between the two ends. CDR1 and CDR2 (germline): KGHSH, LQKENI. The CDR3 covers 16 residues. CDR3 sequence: CASSPTGRTTNEKLFF. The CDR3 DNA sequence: TGTGCCAGCTCACCCACCGGGCGAACAACTAATGAAAAACTGTTTTTT.

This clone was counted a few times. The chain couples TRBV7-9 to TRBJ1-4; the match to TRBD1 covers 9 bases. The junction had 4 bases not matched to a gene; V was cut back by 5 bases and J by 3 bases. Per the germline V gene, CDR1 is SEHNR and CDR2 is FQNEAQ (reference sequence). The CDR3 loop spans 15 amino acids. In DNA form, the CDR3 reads TGTGCCAGCAGCACGGGACAGGGATCTAATGAAAAACTGTTTTTT. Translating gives CASSTGQGSNEKLFF.

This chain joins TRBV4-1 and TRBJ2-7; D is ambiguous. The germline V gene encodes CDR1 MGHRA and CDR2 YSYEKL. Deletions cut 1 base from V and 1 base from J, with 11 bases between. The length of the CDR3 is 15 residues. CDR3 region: CASSQVPGVSYEQYF. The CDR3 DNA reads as TGCGCCAGCAGCCAAGTTCCAGGTGTATCCTACGAGCAGTACTTC.

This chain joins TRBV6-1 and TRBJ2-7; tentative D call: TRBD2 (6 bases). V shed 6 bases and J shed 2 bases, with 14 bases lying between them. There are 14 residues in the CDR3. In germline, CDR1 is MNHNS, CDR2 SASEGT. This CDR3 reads CASSERGITYEQYF. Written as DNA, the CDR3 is TGTGCCAGCAGCGAACGGGGGATCACCTACGAGCAGTACTTC.

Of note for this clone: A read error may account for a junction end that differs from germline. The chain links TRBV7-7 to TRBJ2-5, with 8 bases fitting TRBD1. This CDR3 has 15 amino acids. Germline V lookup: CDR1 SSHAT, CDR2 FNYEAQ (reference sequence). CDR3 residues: CASSLGDRIQETQYF. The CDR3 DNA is TGTGCTAGCAGCCTGGGGGACAGGATCCAAGAGACCCAGTACTTC.

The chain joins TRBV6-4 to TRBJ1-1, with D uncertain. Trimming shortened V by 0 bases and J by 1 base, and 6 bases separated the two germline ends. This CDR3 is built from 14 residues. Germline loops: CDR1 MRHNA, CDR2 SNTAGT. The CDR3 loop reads CASSDSDRNTEAFF. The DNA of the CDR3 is TGTGCCAGCAGTGACTCAGACCGGAACACTGAAGCTTTCTTT.

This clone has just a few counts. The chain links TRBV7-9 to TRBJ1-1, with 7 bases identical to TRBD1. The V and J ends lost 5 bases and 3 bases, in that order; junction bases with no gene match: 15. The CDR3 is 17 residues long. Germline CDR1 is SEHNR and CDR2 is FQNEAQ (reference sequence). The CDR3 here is CASSRGRGLPGDTEAFF. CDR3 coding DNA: TGTGCCAGCAGCCGGGGAAGGGGGCTGCCTGGGGACACTGAAGCTTTCTTT.

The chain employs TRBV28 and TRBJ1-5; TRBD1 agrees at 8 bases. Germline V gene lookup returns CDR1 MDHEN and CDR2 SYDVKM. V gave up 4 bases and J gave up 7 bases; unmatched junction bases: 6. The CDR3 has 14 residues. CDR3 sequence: CASSSRTGRQPQHF. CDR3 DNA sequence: TGTGCCAGCAGTTCCCGGACAGGGCGCCAGCCCCAGCATTTT.

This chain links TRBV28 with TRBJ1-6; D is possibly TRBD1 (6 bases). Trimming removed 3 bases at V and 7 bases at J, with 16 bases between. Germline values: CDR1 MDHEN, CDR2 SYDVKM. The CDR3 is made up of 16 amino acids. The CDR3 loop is CASSFVVGTQNSPLHF. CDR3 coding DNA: TGTGCCAGCAGTTTTGTTGTTGGGACACAGAATTCACCCCTCCACTTT.

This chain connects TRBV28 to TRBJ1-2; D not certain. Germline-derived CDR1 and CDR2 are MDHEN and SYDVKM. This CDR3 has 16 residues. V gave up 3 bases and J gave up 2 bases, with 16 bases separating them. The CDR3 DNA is TGTGCCAGCAGTTTGCTGGGGATAGTGGGGAACTATGGCTACACCTTC. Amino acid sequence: CASSLLGIVGNYGYTF.